The clone carrying this TCR beta chain occurred a few times. This sample was taken from a study of patients and donors after allogeneic stem cell transplantation. This CDR3 spans 14 amino acids. The V end was cut by 5 bases, the J end by 2 bases, with 16 bases between. Germline assignment: CDR1 DFQATT and CDR2 SNEGSKA (reference sequence). MiXCR was run by TCRdb on the RT-PCR reads, yielding one entry per CDR3 protein. In the table there are 95,000 to 120,000 distinct CDR3 sequences, about a third of which are singletons. Input material: blood, either unsorted or a sorted T cell fraction (not recorded which). This chain links TRBV20-1 with TRBJ2-7; a possible D gene is TRBD1 (6 bases). The sequence was collected from a human donor who was either an allogeneic HSCT recipient or a stem cell or donor lymphocyte infusion donor (not recorded which). It is not recorded whose cells these are; they may come from a transplant donor. CDR3 nucleotides: TGCAGTGCTCAGGACAGCCGTAACACCTACGAGCAGTACTTC. Residues: CSAQDSRNTYEQYF.